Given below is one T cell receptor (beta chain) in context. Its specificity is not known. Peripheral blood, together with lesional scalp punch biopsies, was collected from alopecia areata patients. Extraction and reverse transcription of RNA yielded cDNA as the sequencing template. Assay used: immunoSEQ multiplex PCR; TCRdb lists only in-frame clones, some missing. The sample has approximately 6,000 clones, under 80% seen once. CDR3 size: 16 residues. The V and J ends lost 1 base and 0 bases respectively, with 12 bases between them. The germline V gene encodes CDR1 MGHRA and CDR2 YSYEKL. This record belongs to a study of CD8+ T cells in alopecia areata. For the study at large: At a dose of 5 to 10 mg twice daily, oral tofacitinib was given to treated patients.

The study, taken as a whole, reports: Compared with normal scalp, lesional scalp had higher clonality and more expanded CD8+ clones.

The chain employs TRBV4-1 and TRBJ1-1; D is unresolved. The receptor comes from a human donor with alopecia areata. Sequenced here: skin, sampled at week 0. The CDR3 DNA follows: TGCGCCAGCAGCCAAGCCTTTCTAGCTGTGAACACTGAAGCTTTCTTT. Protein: CASSQAFLAVNTEAFF.